A selection of T cell receptor beta chains follows, all from one sample in a study of beta chain features in type 1 diabetes. TCRdb's table, derived via immunoSEQ multiplex PCR, lists solely in-frame clones and lacks some. Seen here are 220,000 or so clones, under 70% observed once, and the top ten hold roughly 0.048%. The sequencing sample was made of naive CD4+ T cells from blood. Receptor source: a man aged 25 to 45 in good health. The CDR3 runs from the conserved cysteine through the conserved F or W. Each record gives: clone size, V gene, J gene, D gene, CDR3 DNA, CDR3 protein. D genes are given only for firm matches. Only some rows state a clone size, as once, few, many or a class for expanded clones.

abundance: .
v_gene: TRBV7-9
j_gene: TRBJ1-6
d_gene: .
CDR3nt: TGTGCCAGCAGCCACAACGTTGAGGGGGGACCCCTCCACTTT
CDR3aa: CASSHNVEGGPLHF

abundance: .
v_gene: TRBV30
j_gene: TRBJ1-5
d_gene: TRBD1
CDR3nt: TGTGCCTGGAGTGTACGTGGCAGGGGGAGCCAGCCCCAGCATTTT
CDR3aa: CAWSVRGRGSQPQHF

abundance: .
v_gene: TRBV29-1
j_gene: TRBJ2-1
d_gene: .
CDR3nt: TGCAGCGGAGGGGGAGCCAATGAGCAGTTCTTC
CDR3aa: CSGGGANEQFF

abundance: .
v_gene: TRBV6-5
j_gene: TRBJ2-7
d_gene: .
CDR3nt: TGTGCCAGCAGTTACTCGTACGGTTCCTACGAGCAGTACTTC
CDR3aa: CASSYSYGSYEQYF

abundance: once
v_gene: TRBV10-3
j_gene: TRBJ2-4
d_gene: TRBD1
CDR3nt: TGTGCCATCAGTGAGCCGGGACAGATAAACATTCAGTACTTC
CDR3aa: CAISEPGQINIQYF

abundance: .
v_gene: TRBV12-5
j_gene: TRBJ2-1
d_gene: TRBD2
CDR3nt: TGTGCTAGTGGTTTGGTAAGACTAGCGGGAAGCAATGAGCAGTTCTTC
CDR3aa: CASGLVRLAGSNEQFF

abundance: .
v_gene: TRBV25-1
j_gene: TRBJ2-5
d_gene: .
CDR3nt: TGTGCCAGCAGTGAATTACAAGAGACCCAGTACTTC
CDR3aa: CASSELQETQYF

abundance: .
v_gene: TRBV30
j_gene: TRBJ1-2
d_gene: TRBD1
CDR3nt: TGTGCCTGGAAGACAGGGGGTAATCACTATGGCTACACCTTC
CDR3aa: CAWKTGGNHYGYTF

abundance: few
v_gene: TRBV29-1
j_gene: TRBJ2-7
d_gene: TRBD1
CDR3nt: TGCAGCGTCCTAAACAGGGGGCGATACGAGCAGTACTTC
CDR3aa: CSVLNRGRYEQYF

abundance: .
v_gene: TRBV7-9
j_gene: TRBJ1-1
d_gene: .
CDR3nt: TGTGCCAGCAGCCAGAAAATCATGAACACTGAAGCTTTCTTT
CDR3aa: CASSQKIMNTEAFF

abundance: .
v_gene: TRBV25-1
j_gene: TRBJ2-5
d_gene: .
CDR3nt: TGTGCCAGCAGTGATCGGACAGATCCAGGGGAGACCCAGTACTTC
CDR3aa: CASSDRTDPGETQYF

abundance: .
v_gene: TRBV27
j_gene: TRBJ2-7
d_gene: TRBD1
CDR3nt: TGTGCCAGCAGCGCCGGACAGGGCTACGAGCAGTACTTC
CDR3aa: CASSAGQGYEQYF

abundance: .
v_gene: TRBV5-1
j_gene: TRBJ2-3
d_gene: .
CDR3nt: TGCGCCAGCAAATCTACCACAGATACGCAGTATTTT
CDR3aa: CASKSTTDTQYF

abundance: .
v_gene: TRBV30
j_gene: TRBJ2-1
d_gene: .
CDR3nt: TGTGCCTGGAGTATAGGGACGGCCGGGAATGAGCAGTTCTTC
CDR3aa: CAWSIGTAGNEQFF

abundance: .
v_gene: TRBV10-3
j_gene: TRBJ2-3
d_gene: .
CDR3nt: TGTGCCATCAGTGAGTCTCGAACAGATACGCAGTATTTT
CDR3aa: CAISESRTDTQYF

abundance: .
v_gene: TRBV30
j_gene: TRBJ1-2
d_gene: TRBD1
CDR3nt: TGTGCCTTTGGACAGGACGTCTATGGCTACACCTTC
CDR3aa: CAFGQDVYGYTF

abundance: .
v_gene: TRBV29-1
j_gene: TRBJ1-1
d_gene: .
CDR3nt: TGCAGCGTTGCCACTACGTTTGAAGCTTTCTTT
CDR3aa: CSVATTFEAFF

abundance: .
v_gene: TRBV29-1
j_gene: TRBJ2-3
d_gene: TRBD1
CDR3nt: TGCAGCGTACGGGGACAGGGGGCAGATACGCAGTATTTT
CDR3aa: CSVRGQGADTQYF

abundance: .
v_gene: TRBV18
j_gene: TRBJ2-4
d_gene: .
CDR3nt: TGTGCCAGCTCACCCGGGTCGAACGACAAAAACATTCAGTACTTC
CDR3aa: CASSPGSNDKNIQYF

abundance: .
v_gene: TRBV7-2
j_gene: TRBJ2-1
d_gene: .
CDR3nt: TGTGCCAGCAGCTTATTTCGGGAATACAATGAGCAGTTCTTC
CDR3aa: CASSLFREYNEQFF

abundance: .
v_gene: TRBV21-1
j_gene: TRBJ2-7
d_gene: .
CDR3nt: TGTGCCAGCGGGGGCGAACCGGGACAGGGTGACGAGCAGTACTTC
CDR3aa: CASGGEPGQGDEQYF

abundance: few
v_gene: TRBV9
j_gene: TRBJ1-1
d_gene: .
CDR3nt: TGTGCCAGCAGCGTAGGGGAAATAGCTGAAGCTTTCTTT
CDR3aa: CASSVGEIAEAFF

abundance: .
v_gene: TRBV29-1
j_gene: TRBJ1-1
d_gene: .
CDR3nt: TGCAGCGTTGTAAGGGGGGCTAGCACTGAAGCTTTCTTT
CDR3aa: CSVVRGASTEAFF

abundance: .
v_gene: TRBV4-1
j_gene: TRBJ2-5
d_gene: .
CDR3nt: TGCGCCAGCAGCCAAGCCAGCCTGACTGAGACCCAGTACTTC
CDR3aa: CASSQASLTETQYF

abundance: .
v_gene: TRBV13
j_gene: TRBJ1-2
d_gene: TRBD1
CDR3nt: TGTGCCAGCAGCTTGGGACAGGGAGATGGCTACACCTTC
CDR3aa: CASSLGQGDGYTF

abundance: .
v_gene: TRBV30
j_gene: TRBJ2-5
d_gene: .
CDR3nt: TGTGCCTGGGCAAGCAGACAAGAGACCCAGTACTTC
CDR3aa: CAWASRQETQYF

abundance: .
v_gene: TRBV28
j_gene: TRBJ2-1
d_gene: .
CDR3nt: TGTGCCAGCAGTCTACAGGGTGCCTCTGAGCAGTTCTTC
CDR3aa: CASSLQGASEQFF

abundance: .
v_gene: TRBV4-3
j_gene: TRBJ2-3
d_gene: TRBD1
CDR3nt: TGCGCCAGCAGCCTCGGGACAGGGACAGATACGCAGTATTTT
CDR3aa: CASSLGTGTDTQYF